The sequence of this T cell receptor (beta chain) was determined in a study of shared clonotypes between healthy human individuals (TCRdb year 2020). In the study overall: Three men and two women, aged 18 to 49 years, made up the cohort. For each donor, CD4 naive and CD4 memory were each run on three plates, CD8 naive on two plates, and CD8 memory on one plate. To estimate repertoire size and how much clonotypes are shared between individuals, the study performed deep sequencing of blood TCR repertoires from roughly five healthy adults. To increase sequencing depth and limit assay-specific biases, different laboratories used diverse techniques to prepare libraries and sequence TCR repertoires. Each donor's leukapheresis produced roughly between about 0.8 and 8.9 billion PBMCs. Findings and caveats that apply to the study as a whole: Sharing across a handful of donors was observed for about 5% of naive CD4, under 4% of naive CD8, about 2.5% of memory CD4, and roughly 0.4% of memory CD8 clonotypes. Only blood was sampled, and tissue TCR repertoires likely differ from those in blood. The genetic and exposure-history diversity represented was limited by the small number of donors. Compared with non-shared clonotypes, the clonotypes found in all four sorted-subset donors had higher generation probabilities. Pairwise subsampling indicated that sequencing depth was expected to affect the degree of clonotype sharing among donors. Rarefaction of sorted-subset datasets indicated incomplete sequencing despite the large sequencing depth. Estimated clonotype richness was generally larger for naive than for memory subsets.

CD8 naive samples consisted of CD45RO-negative cells that were positively selected for CCR7, yielding a CD45RA+CCR7+ population without TemRA cells. Healthy HIV-negative adults with no recently reported acute infections or vaccinations were included as donors. Only Caucasian adults living in Nashville, Tennessee, USA were represented among the donors. Blood was obtained by leukapheresis, after which PBMCs were separated by Ficoll-Histopaque density gradient centrifugation and cryopreserved in liquid nitrogen vapor phase. Purity and quantity of every magnetically sorted T cell population were checked by analytical flow cytometry. Genomic DNA was isolated from every sorted fraction and measured by UV absorbance on a Nanodrop 2000c. Using the deep immunoSEQ assay, multiplex PCR amplified TCR CDR3 regions from genomic DNA. For each cell subset, the extracted genomic DNA was distributed evenly across all wells of several immunoSEQ 96-well plates, and each plate served as one replicate. For sorted subsets, about 200 ng genomic DNA, equal to 30,000 or so T cell genomes, was loaded into each replicate PCR. Purified libraries were measured with a Qubit 3.0 fluorometer, size-checked on a Bioanalyzer 2100, and measured again with the KAPA Library Quantification kit. Every immunoSEQ 96-well plate was sequenced on a dedicated single-read 150-cycle Illumina NextSeq 550 flow cell. The original methods were these. Because the immunoSEQ output included only junctional sequences and no quality scores, the filtering could not be the same as the filtering used for full-length reads. To assign V/J genes and CDR3, sequences were annotated against IMGT germline references using PyIR, a Python wrapper for IgBLAST v1.9. Reads were filtered out if the reads had weak V/J assignments (E-value above 1e-6), no CDR3, stop codons, out-of-frame junctions, or ambiguous translated residues. V3J clonotypes were defined as sequences sharing an identical inferred V gene, J gene, and CDR3 amino acid sequence. Percentage overlap between repertoires was computed as shared unique clonotypes divided by the size of the smaller repertoire. Richness of each repertoire was evaluated using RTK rarefaction, the Chao1 estimator, and Recon v2.1 estimates of unobserved clonotypes. OLGA was used to compute generation probabilities for all TCRbeta clonotypes that the gDNA method yielded from a handful of donors. TCRdb mirrors the immuneACCESS table, restricted to in-frame sequences. Some clones are absent from its copies; in checked studies, under half trace to an unresolved V gene, and the reason for the others is unknown. The D gene and trimming were derived from the DNA, and the V and J assignments and clone size from that table. For this sample there are around 2.1 million clones; 90% to 95% appear just once. The ten largest make up over 1.5% of the sample.

V trim: 9 bases; J trim: 7 bases; unmatched bases: 11. Taken from the germline V gene (reference sequence), the CDR1 and CDR2 loops are LNHDA and SQIVND. The CDR3 measures 14 amino acids from cysteine to phenylalanine. Only the CDR3 region is kept as DNA, spanning 42 bases read in frame from base 1. In regard to this clone: Its antigen remains unidentified. Nothing much larger sits one base from this clone, and base qualities are not available.

The receptor was derived from a man between 18 and 35 years old in good health. Some clones in this sample may be carry-over from other donors' samples. The chain links TRBV19 with TRBJ2-7, and TRBD2 matches 11 of the central bases. The sequenced material came from naive CD8+ T cells from PBMCs. Per the publication, the cell subset or site label means: CD45RA+CCR7+. The nucleotide sequence is given as TGTGCCAGCTCCTCGGGACTAGCGGTCTTGGAGCAGTACTTC. Its protein is CASSSGLAVLEQYF. With all but the CDR3 taken from the reference TRBV19 and TRBJ2-7 genes, the full variable domain is: DGGITQSPKYLFRKEGQNVTLSCEQNLNHDAMYWYRQDPGQGLRLIYYSQIVNDFQKGDIAEGYSVSREKKESFPLTVTSAQKNPTAFYLCASSSGLAVLEQYFGPGTRLTVT.